This T cell receptor beta chain was sequenced during a study of ipilimumab plus nivolumab after autologous stem cell transplantation. Background on the study: Typical patient got roughly 5 ipilimumab doses and seven to nine nivolumab doses (median).

Here immunoSEQ multiplex PCR was the method, and the copy in TCRdb shows in-frame clones only, minus some. The sample holds around 21,000 clones, around 80% seen once. The CDR3 totals 19 residues. Ipilimumab, 1 mg/kg, started 14 to 28 days after autologous transplant. Sequencing was performed on PBMCs, taken in a trial of ipilimumab plus nivolumab as post-transplant consolidation. V gene TRBV21-1 combines with J gene TRBJ2-6; TRBD2, the table's D call, lacks a check against the DNA. TRBV21-1 constitutes a pseudogene. This TCR was recovered from a male donor with diffuse large B-cell lymphoma. The CDR3 DNA follows: TGTGCCAGCAGCAAAGCAGGGGCGGGGGGCCGCTCTGGGGCCAACGTCCTGACTTTC. Its translation: CASSKAGAGGRSGANVLTF.